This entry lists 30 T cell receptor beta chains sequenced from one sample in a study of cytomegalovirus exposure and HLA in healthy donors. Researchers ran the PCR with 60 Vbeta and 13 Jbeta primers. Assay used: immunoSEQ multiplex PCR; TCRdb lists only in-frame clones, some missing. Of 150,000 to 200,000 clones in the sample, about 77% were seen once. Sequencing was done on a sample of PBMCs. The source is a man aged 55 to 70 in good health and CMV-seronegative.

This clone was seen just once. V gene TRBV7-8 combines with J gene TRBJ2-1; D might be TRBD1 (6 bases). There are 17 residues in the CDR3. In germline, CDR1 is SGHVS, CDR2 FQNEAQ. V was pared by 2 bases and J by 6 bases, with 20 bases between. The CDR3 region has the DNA TGTGCCAGCAGCTTACGGGATACCCTGGGACAAGGCAATGAGCAGTTCTTC. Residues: CASSLRDTLGQGNEQFF.

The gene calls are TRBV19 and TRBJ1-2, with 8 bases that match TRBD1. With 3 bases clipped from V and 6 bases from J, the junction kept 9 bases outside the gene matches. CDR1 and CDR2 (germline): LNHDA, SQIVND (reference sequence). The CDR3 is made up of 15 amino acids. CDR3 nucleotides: TGTGCCAGTAGTATCTTTTTCGAGACAGGGGATGGCTACACCTTC. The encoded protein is CASSIFFETGDGYTF.

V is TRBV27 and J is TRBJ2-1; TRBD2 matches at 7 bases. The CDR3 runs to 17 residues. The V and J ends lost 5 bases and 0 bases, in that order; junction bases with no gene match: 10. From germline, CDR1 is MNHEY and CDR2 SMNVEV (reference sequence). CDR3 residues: CASSPGGRPGSYNEQFF. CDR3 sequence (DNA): TGTGCCAGCAGTCCGGGAGGCCGTCCTGGCTCCTACAATGAGCAGTTCTTC.

The CDR3 here is CASTGVLQGETQYF. In DNA, the CDR3 is TGTGCCAGCACCGGGGTCCTTCAGGGGGAGACCCAGTACTTC. The rearrangement joins TRBV2 to TRBJ2-5, with TRBD1 as a possible D gene (6 bases). The length of the CDR3 is 14 residues. Trimming left V 7 bases short and J 5 bases short, with 17 bases between. Germline CDR1 SNHLY, CDR2 FYNNEI.

The CDR3 is CASSEGDSGRRDEQYF. DNA of the CDR3: TGTGCCAGCAGCGAGGGAGATAGCGGGAGACGCGACGAGCAGTACTTC. This chain links TRBV9 with TRBJ2-7, with 9 nucleotides matching TRBD2. This CDR3 has 16 amino acids. V lost 3 bases to trimming and J lost 5 bases; unmatched junction nucleotides: 12. From germline, CDR1 is SGDLS and CDR2 YYNGEE. Combining the CDR3 with reference TRBV9 and TRBJ2-7 gives the whole variable domain DSGVTQTPKHLITATGQRVTLRCSPRSGDLSVYWYQQSLDQGLQFLIQYYNGEERAKGNILERFSAQQFPDLHSELNLSSLELGDSALYFCASSEGDSGRRDEQYFGPGTRLTVT.

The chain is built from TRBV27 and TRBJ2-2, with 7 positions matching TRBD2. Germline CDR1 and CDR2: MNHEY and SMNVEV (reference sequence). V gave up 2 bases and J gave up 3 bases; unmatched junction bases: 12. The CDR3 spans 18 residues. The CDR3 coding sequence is TGTGCCAGCAGTTTAAGGCTAGCGGACGCCGAATACACCGGGGAGCTGTTTTTT. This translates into CASSLRLADAEYTGELFF.

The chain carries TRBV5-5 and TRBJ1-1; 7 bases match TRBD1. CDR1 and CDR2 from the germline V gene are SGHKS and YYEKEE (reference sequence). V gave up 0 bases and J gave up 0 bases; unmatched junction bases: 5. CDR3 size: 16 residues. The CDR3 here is CASSLGRGTVNTEAFF. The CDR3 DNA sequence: TGTGCCAGCAGCTTGGGTAGGGGGACAGTGAACACTGAAGCTTTCTTT.

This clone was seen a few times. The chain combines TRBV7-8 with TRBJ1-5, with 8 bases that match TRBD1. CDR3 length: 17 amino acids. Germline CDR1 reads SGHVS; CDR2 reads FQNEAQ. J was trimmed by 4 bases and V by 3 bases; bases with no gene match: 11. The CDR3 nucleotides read TGTGCCAGCAGCTTTTCTCGCGGACAGGGCGGGAATCAGCCCCAGCATTTT. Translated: CASSFSRGQGGNQPQHF.

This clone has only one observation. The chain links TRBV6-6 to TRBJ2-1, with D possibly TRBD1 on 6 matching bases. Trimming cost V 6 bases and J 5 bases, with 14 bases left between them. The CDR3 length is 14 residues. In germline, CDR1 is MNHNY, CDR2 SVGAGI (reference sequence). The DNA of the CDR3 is TGTGCCAGCAGGCAAGGGGGATTGAACAATGAGCAGTTCTTC. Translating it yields CASRQGGLNNEQFF.

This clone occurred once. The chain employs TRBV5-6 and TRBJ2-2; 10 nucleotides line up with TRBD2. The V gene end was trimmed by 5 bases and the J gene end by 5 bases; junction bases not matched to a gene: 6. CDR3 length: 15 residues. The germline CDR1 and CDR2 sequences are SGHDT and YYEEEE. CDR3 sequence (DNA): TGTGCCAGCAGTTTCAGCGGGAGGGTAACCGGGGAGCTGTTTTTT. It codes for CASSFSGRVTGELFF.

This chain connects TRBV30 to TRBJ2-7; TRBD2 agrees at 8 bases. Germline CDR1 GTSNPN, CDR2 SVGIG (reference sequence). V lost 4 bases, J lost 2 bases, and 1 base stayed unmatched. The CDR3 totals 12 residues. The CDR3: CAWTAGAYEQYF. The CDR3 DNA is TGTGCCTGGACAGCGGGGGCCTACGAGCAGTACTTC.

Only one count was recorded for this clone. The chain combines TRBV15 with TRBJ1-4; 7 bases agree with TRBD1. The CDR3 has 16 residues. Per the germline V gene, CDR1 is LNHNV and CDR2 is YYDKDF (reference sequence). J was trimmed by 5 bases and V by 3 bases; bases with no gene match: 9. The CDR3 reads CATSSPKGQKNEKLFF. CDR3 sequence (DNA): TGTGCCACCAGCAGCCCAAAGGGACAGAAAAATGAAAAACTGTTTTTT.

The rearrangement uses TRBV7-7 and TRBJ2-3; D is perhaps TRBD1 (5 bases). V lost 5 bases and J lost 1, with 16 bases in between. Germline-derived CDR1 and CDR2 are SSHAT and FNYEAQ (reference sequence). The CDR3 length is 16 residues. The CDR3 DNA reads TGTGCCAGCAGCCCATCAGGGCTACCGGGCACAGATACGCAGTATTTT. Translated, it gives CASSPSGLPGTDTQYF.

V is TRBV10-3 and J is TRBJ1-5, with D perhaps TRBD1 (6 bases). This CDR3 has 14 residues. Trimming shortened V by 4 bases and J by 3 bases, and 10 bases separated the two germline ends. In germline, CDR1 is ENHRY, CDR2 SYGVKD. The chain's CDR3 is CAISVAGDNQPQHF. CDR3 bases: TGTGCCATCAGTGTCGCAGGGGACAATCAGCCCCAGCATTTT.

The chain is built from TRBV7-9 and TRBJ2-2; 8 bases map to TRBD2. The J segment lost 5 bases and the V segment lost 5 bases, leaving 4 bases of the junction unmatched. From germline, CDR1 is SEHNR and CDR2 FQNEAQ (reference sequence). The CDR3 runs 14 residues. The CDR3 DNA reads TGTGCCAGCAGCGTCCGGGGGGGAACCGGGGAGCTGTTTTTT. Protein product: CASSVRGGTGELFF.

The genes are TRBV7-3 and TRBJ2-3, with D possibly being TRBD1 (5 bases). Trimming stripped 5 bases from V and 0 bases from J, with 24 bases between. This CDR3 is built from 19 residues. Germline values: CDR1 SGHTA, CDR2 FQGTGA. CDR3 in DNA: TGTGCCAGCAGCGCAAAGGCACCATTTAGACAGTCTAGCACAGATACGCAGTATTTT. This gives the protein CASSAKAPFRQSSTDTQYF.

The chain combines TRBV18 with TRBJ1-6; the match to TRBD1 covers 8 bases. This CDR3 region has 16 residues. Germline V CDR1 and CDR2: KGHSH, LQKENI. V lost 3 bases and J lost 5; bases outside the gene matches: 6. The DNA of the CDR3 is TGTGCCAGCTCACCGGGCGCAGGGGGCAATAATTCACCCCTCCACTTT. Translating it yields CASSPGAGGNNSPLHF.

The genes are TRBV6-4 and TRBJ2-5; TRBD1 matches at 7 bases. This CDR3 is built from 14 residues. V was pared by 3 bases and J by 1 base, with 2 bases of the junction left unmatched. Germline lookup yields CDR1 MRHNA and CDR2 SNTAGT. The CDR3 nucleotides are TGTGCCAGCAGTGAGTGGACAGGCCAAGAGACCCAGTACTTC. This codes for CASSEWTGQETQYF.

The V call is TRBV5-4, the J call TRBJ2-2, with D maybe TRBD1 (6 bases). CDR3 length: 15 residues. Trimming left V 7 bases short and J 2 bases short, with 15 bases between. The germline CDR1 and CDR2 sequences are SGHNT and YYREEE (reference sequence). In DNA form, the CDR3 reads TGTGCCAGCGGCTCGAAGGGGACAAACACCGGGGAGCTGTTTTTT. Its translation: CASGSKGTNTGELFF.

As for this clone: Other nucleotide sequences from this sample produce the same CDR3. The CDR3 coding sequence is TGTGCCAGCAGCTCCCTCCCGAGCACAGATACGCAGTATTTT. Protein: CASSSLPSTDTQYF. The rearrangement joins TRBV7-2 to TRBJ2-3; D not resolved. V gave up 4 bases and J gave up 0 bases, with 8 bases separating them. The germline V gene encodes CDR1 SGHTA and CDR2 FQGNSA. This CDR3 spans 14 amino acids.

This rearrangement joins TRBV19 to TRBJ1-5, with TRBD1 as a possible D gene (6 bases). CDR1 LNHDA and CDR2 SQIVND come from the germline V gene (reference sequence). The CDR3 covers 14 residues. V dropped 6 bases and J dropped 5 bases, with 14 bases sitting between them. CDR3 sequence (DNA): TGTGCCAGTAGCGCCCAGGGGCCCGATCAGCCCCAGCATTTT. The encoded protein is CASSAQGPDQPQHF.

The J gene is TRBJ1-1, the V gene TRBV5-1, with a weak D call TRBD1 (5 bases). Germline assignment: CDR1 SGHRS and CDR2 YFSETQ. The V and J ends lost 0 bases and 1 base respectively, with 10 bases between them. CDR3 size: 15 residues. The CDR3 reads CASSLVVRANTEAFF. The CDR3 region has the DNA TGCGCCAGCAGCTTGGTAGTCAGGGCGAACACTGAAGCTTTCTTT.

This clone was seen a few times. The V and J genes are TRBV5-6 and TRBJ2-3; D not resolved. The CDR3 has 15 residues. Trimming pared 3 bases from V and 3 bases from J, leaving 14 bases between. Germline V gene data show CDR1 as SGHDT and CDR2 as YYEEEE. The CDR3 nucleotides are TGTGCCAGCAGCTCAGGTCCCTCAAGGACAGATACGCAGTATTTT. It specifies CASSSGPSRTDTQYF.

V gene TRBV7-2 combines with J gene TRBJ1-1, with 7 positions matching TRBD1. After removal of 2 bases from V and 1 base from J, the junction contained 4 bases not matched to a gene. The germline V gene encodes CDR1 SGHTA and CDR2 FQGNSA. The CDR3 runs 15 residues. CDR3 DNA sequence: TGTGCCAGCAGCTTAAGGGACAGAGCGAACACTGAAGCTTTCTTT. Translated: CASSLRDRANTEAFF. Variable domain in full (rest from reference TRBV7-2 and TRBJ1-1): GAGVSQSPSNKVTEKGKDVELRCDPISGHTALYWYRQSLGQGLEFLIYFQGNSAPDKSGLPSDRFSAERTGGSVSTLTIQRTQQEDSAVYLCASSLRDRANTEAFFGQGTRLTVV.

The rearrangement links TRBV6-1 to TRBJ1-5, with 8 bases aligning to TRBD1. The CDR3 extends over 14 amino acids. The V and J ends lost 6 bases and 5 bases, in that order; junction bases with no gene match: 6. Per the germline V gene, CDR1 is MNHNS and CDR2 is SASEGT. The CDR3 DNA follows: TGTGCCAGCAGGAGGACAGGGAGAGATCAGCCCCAGCATTTT. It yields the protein CASRRTGRDQPQHF.

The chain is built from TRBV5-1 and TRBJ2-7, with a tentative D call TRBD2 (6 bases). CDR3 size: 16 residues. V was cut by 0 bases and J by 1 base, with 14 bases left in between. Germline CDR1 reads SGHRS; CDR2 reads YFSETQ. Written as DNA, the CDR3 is TGCGCCAGCAGCTTGGGTGGTCGGGGGTCTTCCTACGAGCAGTACTTC. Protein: CASSLGGRGSSYEQYF.

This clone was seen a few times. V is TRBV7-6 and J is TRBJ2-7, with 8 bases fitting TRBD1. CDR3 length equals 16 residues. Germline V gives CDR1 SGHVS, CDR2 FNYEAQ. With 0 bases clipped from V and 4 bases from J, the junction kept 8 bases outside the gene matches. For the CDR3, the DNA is TGTGCCAGCAGCTTAGCCGAGAGCACAGGGGGTTACGAGCAGTACTTC. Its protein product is CASSLAESTGGYEQYF. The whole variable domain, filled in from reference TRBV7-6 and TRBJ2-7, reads GAGVSQSPRYKVTKRGQDVALRCDPISGHVSLYWYRQALGQGPEFLTYFNYEAQQDKSGLPNDRFSAERPEGSISTLTIQRTEQRDSAMYRCASSLAESTGGYEQYFGPGTRLTVT.

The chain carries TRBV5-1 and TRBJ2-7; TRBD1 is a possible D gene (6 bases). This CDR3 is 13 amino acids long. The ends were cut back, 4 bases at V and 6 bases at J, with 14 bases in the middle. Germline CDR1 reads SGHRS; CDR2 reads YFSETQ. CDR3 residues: CASSIGQQGEQYF. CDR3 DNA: TGCGCCAGCAGCATCGGACAGCAGGGCGAGCAGTACTTC.

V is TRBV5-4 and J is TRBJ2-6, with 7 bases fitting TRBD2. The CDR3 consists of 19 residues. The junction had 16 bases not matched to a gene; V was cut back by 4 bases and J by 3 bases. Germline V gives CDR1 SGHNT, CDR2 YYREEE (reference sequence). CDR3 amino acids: CASSPGAGNAFGGANVLTF. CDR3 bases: TGTGCCAGCAGCCCGGGAGCGGGGAATGCCTTCGGTGGGGCCAACGTCCTGACTTTC.

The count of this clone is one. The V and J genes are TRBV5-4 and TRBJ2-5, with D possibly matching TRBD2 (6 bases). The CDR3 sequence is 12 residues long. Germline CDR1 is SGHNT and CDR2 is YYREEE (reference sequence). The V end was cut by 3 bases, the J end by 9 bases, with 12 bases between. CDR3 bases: TGTGCCAGCAGCTCAGGGACTGCATCCCAGTACTTC. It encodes CASSSGTASQYF.